The 30 T cell receptor beta chains given below trace back to one sample, sequenced in a study of cytomegalovirus exposure and HLA in healthy donors. The PCR made use of 60 Vbeta and 13 Jbeta primers. Produced via immunoSEQ multiplex PCR; TCRdb's table is partial and in-frame only. The sample consists of 150,000 to 200,000 clones, roughly 78% of them appearing once. The source material was PBMCs. These receptors were obtained from a woman aged 40 to 50 in good health and CMV-seronegative.

This clone showed up just a few times. This chain uses TRBV6-5 with TRBJ2-2, with TRBD1 identical over 7 bases. The CDR3 has 13 residues. V lost 5 bases to trimming and J lost 5 bases; unmatched junction nucleotides: 2. Germline values: CDR1 MNHEY, CDR2 SVGAGI. The CDR3 protein is CASSQGVTGELFF. Written as DNA, the CDR3 is TGTGCCAGCAGTCAGGGGGTTACCGGGGAGCTGTTTTTT.

This clone has more than one count but fewer than ten. The chain recombines TRBV6-5 with TRBJ1-2; D is uncertain. Germline-derived CDR1 and CDR2 are MNHEY and SVGAGI. Trimming left V 8 bases short and J 4 bases short, with 14 bases between. The CDR3 is 13 amino acids. CDR3 nucleotide sequence: TGTGCCAGCTACACAGCAGGCATCTATGGCTACACCTTC. This gives the protein CASYTAGIYGYTF.

The chain couples TRBV30 to TRBJ1-2; D ambiguous. Germline values: CDR1 GTSNPN, CDR2 SVGIG (reference sequence). The CDR3 has 13 amino acids. Trimming shortened V by 3 bases and J by 4 bases, and 12 bases separated the two germline ends. CDR3 nucleotides: TGTGCCTGGAGCGTTAGCGTGGGCTATGGCTACACCTTC. It encodes CAWSVSVGYGYTF.

The chain recombines TRBV10-2 with TRBJ2-1, with D possibly matching TRBD1 (5 bases). Germline values: CDR1 WSHSY, CDR2 SAAADI. This CDR3 region has 16 residues. V was clipped by 2 bases and J by 4 bases, with 15 bases between them. CDR3 region: CASSEVGAPEYNEQFF. In DNA, the CDR3 is TGCGCCAGCAGTGAGGTAGGGGCCCCGGAGTACAATGAGCAGTTCTTC.

The chain couples TRBV4-1 to TRBJ2-7; D is possibly TRBD2 (5 bases). Trimming cost V 4 bases and J 4 bases, with 11 bases left between them. Germline V CDR1 and CDR2: MGHRA, YSYEKL. The CDR3 has 13 residues. The CDR3 loop is CASSLQRGYEQYF. CDR3 DNA sequence: TGCGCCAGCAGCCTACAGAGAGGGTACGAGCAGTACTTC.

The chain joins TRBV7-2 to TRBJ1-1; D remains ambiguous. The ends were cut back, 2 bases at V and 0 bases at J, with 10 bases in the middle. The CDR3 loop spans 15 amino acids. The germline V gene has CDR1 SGHTA and CDR2 FQGNSA. CDR3 loop: CASSLKHSMNTEAFF. The CDR3 nucleotides are TGTGCCAGCAGCTTAAAACACAGTATGAACACTGAAGCTTTCTTT. Drawing the rest from reference TRBV7-2 and TRBJ1-1, the complete variable domain is GAGVSQSPSNKVTEKGKDVELRCDPISGHTALYWYRQSLGQGLEFLIYFQGNSAPDKSGLPSDRFSAERTGGSVSTLTIQRTQQEDSAVYLCASSLKHSMNTEAFFGQGTRLTVV.

The J gene is TRBJ1-4, the V gene TRBV27; D gene uncertain. Between the trimmed V and J ends, which lost 3 bases and 0 bases, there was a span of 5 bases. The CDR3 has 14 residues. Germline values: CDR1 MNHEY, CDR2 SMNVEV (reference sequence). CDR3 DNA sequence: TGTGCCAGCAGTTTTGGAGCAACTAATGAAAAACTGTTTTTT. Protein sequence: CASSFGATNEKLFF.

This clone was seen a few times. V gene TRBV27 combines with J gene TRBJ2-7; 8 bases line up with TRBD1. The germline V gene encodes CDR1 MNHEY and CDR2 SMNVEV (reference sequence). The V and J ends lost 6 bases and 2 bases, in that order; junction bases with no gene match: 6. The CDR3 runs to 14 residues. The CDR3 region has the DNA TGTGCCAGCAGCTCAGTACAGGGGGCCTACGAGCAGTACTTC. Translation: CASSSVQGAYEQYF.

The table lists this clone with a count of one. The J gene is TRBJ1-5, the V gene TRBV7-9, with a tentative D call TRBD1 (6 bases). This CDR3 is 15 amino acids long. In germline, CDR1 is SEHNR, CDR2 FQNEAQ (reference sequence). Between the trimmed V and J ends, which lost 1 base and 6 bases, there was a span of 13 bases. The CDR3 DNA sequence: TGTGCCAGCAGCTTAGGGGGGCCACCTACTCAGCCCCAGCATTTT. The encoded protein is CASSLGGPPTQPQHF.

The chain's CDR3 is CASSLGGDTQYF. DNA for the CDR3: TGTGCCAGCAGCTTGGGAGGAGATACGCAGTATTTT. The genes are TRBV5-4 and TRBJ2-3; D is undetermined. This CDR3 has 12 amino acids. V lost 0 bases, J lost 5 bases, and 4 bases lay in between. Germline CDR1 is SGHNT and CDR2 is YYREEE (reference sequence).

CDR3 in amino acids: CASSQVGGVSYEQYF. The CDR3 DNA is TGCGCCAGCAGCCAAGTGGGGGGGGTCTCTTACGAGCAGTACTTC. The chain combines TRBV4-1 with TRBJ2-7; TRBD2 agrees at 7 bases. From germline, CDR1 is MGHRA and CDR2 YSYEKL. The CDR3 is 15 residues long. Trimming removed 1 base from V and 4 bases from J; junction bases left unmatched: 7.

The chain recombines TRBV5-6 with TRBJ1-2; 9 nucleotides agree with TRBD1. V shed 2 bases and J 8 bases; nucleotides not matched to a gene: 7. The CDR3 loop spans 14 amino acids. Germline V gives CDR1 SGHDT, CDR2 YYEEEE. CDR3 sequence: CASSLILGQGGYTF. In DNA, the CDR3 is TGTGCCAGCAGCTTAATTCTCGGACAGGGGGGCTACACCTTC.

The chain joins TRBV15 to TRBJ2-3; TRBD2 might be the D (6 bases). Trimming removed 0 bases from V and 1 base from J, with 8 bases in between. This CDR3 has 15 residues. Germline CDR1 reads LNHNV; CDR2 reads YYDKDF (reference sequence). The CDR3 protein is CATSRDGGRTDTQYF. CDR3 nucleotide sequence: TGTGCCACCAGCAGAGACGGGGGTCGCACAGATACGCAGTATTTT.

The V call is TRBV28, the J call TRBJ2-1, with TRBD1 matching over 11 bases. The J segment lost 3 bases and the V segment lost 6 bases, leaving 1 base of the junction unmatched. CDR3 length: 14 amino acids. Per germline, CDR1 MDHEN and CDR2 SYDVKM. CDR3 in DNA: TGTGCCAGCAGGGGGACAGGGGGCTACAATGAGCAGTTCTTC. Encoded protein: CASRGTGGYNEQFF.

The CDR3 sequence is CAWRKDSLGGYTF. CDR3 DNA sequence: TGTGCCTGGAGGAAGGACAGCCTCGGGGGCTACACCTTC. The genes are TRBV30 and TRBJ1-2; D is perhaps TRBD1 (6 bases). Germline V gene lookup returns CDR1 GTSNPN and CDR2 SVGIG (reference sequence). Trimming removed 3 bases at V and 8 bases at J, with 16 bases between. This CDR3 has 13 residues.

V usage is TRBV9 and J usage is TRBJ2-1; 15 bases fit TRBD2. V lost 3 bases and J lost 4; bases outside the gene matches: 2. This CDR3 has 16 amino acids. Germline loops: CDR1 SGDLS, CDR2 YYNGEE. CDR3 loop: CASSAGTSGGYNEQFF. Here the CDR3 DNA reads TGTGCCAGCAGCGCCGGGACTAGCGGGGGGTACAATGAGCAGTTCTTC. The whole variable domain, filled in from reference TRBV9 and TRBJ2-1, reads DSGVTQTPKHLITATGQRVTLRCSPRSGDLSVYWYQQSLDQGLQFLIQYYNGEERAKGNILERFSAQQFPDLHSELNLSSLELGDSALYFCASSAGTSGGYNEQFFGPGTRLTVL.

V usage is TRBV19 and J usage is TRBJ2-7; D unclear. V was pared by 3 bases and J by 5 bases, with 14 bases between. CDR1 is LNHDA, CDR2 SQIVND, per germline (reference sequence). The CDR3 contains 14 residues. The CDR3 sequence: CASSIGLVSNEQYF. Here the CDR3 DNA reads TGTGCCAGTAGTATCGGCCTAGTGTCTAACGAGCAGTACTTC.

This clone was recorded a few times. This chain connects TRBV7-9 to TRBJ2-7, with TRBD2 matching 11 bases. The germline V gene has CDR1 SEHNR and CDR2 FQNEAQ (reference sequence). The CDR3 is made up of 15 amino acids. The V gene end was trimmed by 5 bases and the J gene end by 6 bases; junction bases not matched to a gene: 9. The CDR3 DNA is TGTGCCAGCAGCCCGGATGGACTAGCGGGTGTCGAGCAGTACTTC. Its translation: CASSPDGLAGVEQYF.

This CDR3 is CASSSGLAVSNEQFF. In DNA form, the CDR3 reads TGCGCCAGCAGCTCGGGACTAGCGGTTTCGAATGAGCAGTTCTTC. The V and J genes are TRBV5-1 and TRBJ2-1, with TRBD2 matching 11 bases. There are 15 residues in the CDR3. In germline, CDR1 is SGHRS, CDR2 YFSETQ. J was trimmed by 7 bases and V by 3 bases; bases with no gene match: 6.

The genes are TRBV5-4 and TRBJ2-3; maybe TRBD1 (6 bases). The CDR3 length is 14 residues. Looked up from germline, CDR1 is SGHNT and CDR2 is YYREEE (reference sequence). V was pared by 4 bases and J by 3 bases, with 12 bases between. Here the CDR3 reads CASSTQGPTDTQYF. The CDR3 nucleotides read TGTGCCAGCAGCACACAGGGTCCTACAGATACGCAGTATTTT. The whole variable domain, filled in from reference TRBV5-4 and TRBJ2-3, reads ETGVTQSPTHLIKTRGQQVTLRCSSQSGHNTVSWYQQALGQGPQFIFQYYREEENGRGNFPPRFSGLQFPNYSSELNVNALELDDSALYLCASSTQGPTDTQYFGPGTRLTVL.

The chain employs TRBV13 and TRBJ2-7, with 7 bases lining up with TRBD1. From germline, CDR1 is PRHDT and CDR2 FYEKMQ (reference sequence). The CDR3 length is 13 residues. V lost 8 bases to trimming and J lost 3 bases; unmatched junction nucleotides: 7. The chain's CDR3 is CASGGQSHYEQYF. In DNA, the CDR3 is TGTGCCAGCGGGGGACAGTCTCACTACGAGCAGTACTTC.

The chain uses TRBV5-1 and TRBJ1-6; TRBD1 agrees at 8 bases. CDR1 and CDR2 from the germline V gene are SGHRS and YFSETQ. The CDR3 extends over 15 amino acids. The V gene end was trimmed by 7 bases and the J gene end by 10 bases; junction bases not matched to a gene: 13. For the CDR3, the DNA is TGCGCCAGCTGTCCAGGCGACAGGGGACACTCACCCCTCCACTTT. This codes for CASCPGDRGHSPLHF.

The chain combines TRBV11-2 with TRBJ2-1, with D perhaps matching TRBD2 (7 bases). CDR1 SGHAT and CDR2 FQNNGV come from the germline V gene. The CDR3 sequence is 15 residues long. V was clipped by 5 bases and J by 8 bases, with 19 bases between them. The CDR3 nucleotides read TGTGCCAGCAGCCCCTTAGGGGGAGGGAGATATGAGCAGTTCTTC. Translation gives CASSPLGGGRYEQFF. Filled out from reference TRBV11-2 and TRBJ2-1, the complete variable domain reads EAGVAQSPRYKIIEKRQSVAFWCNPISGHATLYWYQQILGQGPKLLIQFQNNGVVDDSQLPKDRFSAERLKGVDSTLKIQPAKLEDSAVYLCASSPLGGGRYEQFFGPGTRLTVL.

The chain has TRBV28 and TRBJ2-7; no definite D call. Germline lookup yields CDR1 MDHEN and CDR2 SYDVKM. The CDR3 contains 13 residues. Trimming removed 2 bases from V and 0 bases from J, with 5 bases in between. CDR3 residues: CASSLTGSYEQYF. The CDR3, as DNA: TGTGCCAGCAGTTTAACCGGCTCCTACGAGCAGTACTTC.

This clone was found once. This chain joins TRBV6-4 and TRBJ2-1; D gene ambiguous. Germline-derived CDR1 and CDR2 are MRHNA and SNTAGT. Deletions cut 7 bases from V and 5 bases from J, with 9 bases between. The length of the CDR3 is 12 residues. The CDR3 DNA follows: TGTGCCAGCAAGTCACTTAACAATGAGCAGTTCTTC. Translated, it gives CASKSLNNEQFF.

The table lists this clone with a few counts. The chain joins TRBV5-8 to TRBJ1-1; 7 bases match TRBD1. The germline V gene has CDR1 SGHTS and CDR2 YDEGEE. The CDR3 is 13 residues long. V dropped 6 bases and J dropped 4; count of bases not matched to a gene: 6. In DNA form, the CDR3 reads TGTGCCAGCAACAGGGGCGAAGGCACTGAAGCTTTCTTT. Protein: CASNRGEGTEAFF.

This chain uses TRBV4-2 with TRBJ2-3; D ambiguous. With 1 base removed from V and 6 bases from J, the gap between germline ends came to 14 bases. This CDR3 contains 15 residues. Germline V gives CDR1 LGHNA, CDR2 YNFKEQ. CDR3 sequence reads: CASSQGALPRDTQYF. The CDR3 nucleotides read TGTGCCAGCAGCCAAGGTGCGCTCCCGAGGGATACGCAGTATTTT.

V usage is TRBV6-8 and J usage is TRBJ2-7; tentative D call: TRBD2 (5 bases). The CDR3 has 16 amino acids. Germline V CDR1 and CDR2: MNHGY, SAAAGT. V lost 0 bases and J lost 3, with 15 bases in between. CDR3 nucleotide sequence: TGTGCCAGCAGTTACTCGATCTGTCTGAGGGACTACGAGCAGTACTTC. Residues: CASSYSICLRDYEQYF.

This clone was seen ten or more times. V and J are TRBV5-5 and TRBJ1-2, with 10 bases identical to TRBD1. Per the germline V gene, CDR1 is SGHKS and CDR2 is YYEKEE (reference sequence). CDR3 length equals 14 residues. J was trimmed by 6 bases and V by 4 bases; bases with no gene match: 6. The CDR3 reads CASSPDRGRDGYTF. Written as DNA, the CDR3 is TGTGCCAGCAGCCCAGACAGGGGGCGGGATGGCTACACCTTC.

V and J are TRBV11-1 and TRBJ2-7; D may be TRBD1 (5 bases). Trimming removed 1 base at V and 4 bases at J, with 11 bases between. CDR3 length: 14 residues. CDR1 is SGHAT, CDR2 FQDESV, per germline (reference sequence). The CDR3 coding sequence is TGTGCCAGCAGCTTAGAAGGGGCTGGGTACGAGCAGTACTTC. Amino acids: CASSLEGAGYEQYF.